Each of the 17 T cell receptor beta chains below was sequenced from the same sample in a study of shared clonotypes between healthy human individuals (dated by TCRdb to about 2020). Libraries were built with the immunoSEQ multiplex PCR assay. Held by TCRdb, this immuneACCESS table contains in-frame sequences only and omits some clones. Under half of the omission traces to an unresolved V gene where checked; the cause of the rest is unknown. This sample gives roughly 1,500,000 clones in total; just under 99% of them show up just once. Jointly, the top ten make up around 0.38% of the sample. The specimen sequenced was naive CD4+ T cells sorted from blood. The sample's cell subset or site label, decoded: CD45RA+ positively selected. The receptors derive from a man aged 25-45 years in good health.

The V and J genes are TRBV5-1 and TRBJ2-7; D unresolved. Trimming removed 0 bases at V and 2 bases at J, with 9 bases between. The CDR3 runs 14 residues. Germline values: CDR1 SGHRS, CDR2 YFSETQ. This CDR3 reads CASSLGDFTYEQYF. CDR3 nucleotides: TGCGCCAGCAGCTTGGGGGATTTCACCTACGAGCAGTACTTC.

The chain has TRBV28 and TRBJ2-2; unclear D gene. In germline, CDR1 is MDHEN, CDR2 SYDVKM. Trimming pared 3 bases from V and 7 bases from J, leaving 6 bases between. The CDR3 contains 12 residues. The CDR3 region is CASSLAGGELFF. In nucleotides, the CDR3 is TGTGCCAGCAGTTTGGCCGGCGGGGAGCTGTTTTTT.

The rearrangement joins TRBV5-1 to TRBJ2-2; D not resolved. Germline V CDR1 and CDR2: SGHRS, YFSETQ. Trimming took off 7 bases at V and 0 bases at J, with 10 bases between the two ends. The CDR3 has 14 residues. In DNA, the CDR3 is TGCGCCAGCTTCAGAGACGCGAACACCGGGGAGCTGTTTTTT. Encoded protein: CASFRDANTGELFF. The whole variable domain, filled in from reference TRBV5-1 and TRBJ2-2, reads KAGVTQTPRYLIKTRGQQVTLSCSPISGHRSVSWYQQTPGQGLQFLFEYFSETQRNKGNFPGRFSGRQFSNSRSEMNVSTLELGDSALYLCASFRDANTGELFFGEGSRLTVL.

The V gene is TRBV5-1, the J gene TRBJ2-1, with 7 positions matching TRBD2. Trimming removed 1 base from V and 2 bases from J; junction bases left unmatched: 3. This CDR3 has 15 residues. Germline CDR1 and CDR2: SGHRS and YFSETQ. CDR3 DNA sequence: TGCGCCAGCAGCTTGTCTCTAGCGGCCTACAATGAGCAGTTCTTC. Translating gives CASSLSLAAYNEQFF.

In DNA form, the CDR3 reads TGTGCCAGCTCACCACCAACCGGGAGGGTCCAAGAGACCCAGTACTTC. Encoded protein: CASSPPTGRVQETQYF. This chain connects TRBV18 to TRBJ2-5; 8 nucleotides match TRBD2. From germline, CDR1 is KGHSH and CDR2 LQKENI. There are 16 residues in the CDR3. V trimming: 0 bases; J trimming: 1 base; junction bases outside the gene matches: 4.

On this clone: Other DNA sequences from this sample encode an identical CDR3 as well. This chain links TRBV6-5 with TRBJ2-7; TRBD1 might be the D (7 bases). The germline gives CDR1 MNHEY, CDR2 SVGAGI. The CDR3 contains 13 residues. Trimming took off 6 bases at V and 1 base at J, with 10 bases between the two ends. The CDR3, as DNA: TGTGCCAGCAGCCAGGGGGGATCCTACGAGCAGTACTTC. Encoded protein: CASSQGGSYEQYF.

V usage is TRBV19 and J usage is TRBJ2-1, with TRBD2 matching 12 bases. Trimming removed 7 bases from V and 6 bases from J; junction bases left unmatched: 10. CDR1 and CDR2 from the germline V gene are LNHDA and SQIVND (reference sequence). CDR3 length equals 16 residues. The chain's CDR3 is CASTLLAGGTANEQFF. Written as DNA, the CDR3 is TGTGCCAGTACGCTTCTAGCGGGAGGGACGGCCAATGAGCAGTTCTTC.

This chain links TRBV23-1 with TRBJ2-1; D gene uncertain. TRBV23-1 is identified as an open reading frame with a role that is uncertain. Trimming left V 6 bases short and J 2 bases short, with 14 bases between. CDR3 length: 15 amino acids. The chain's CDR3 is CASSRVDGPYNEQFF. The CDR3 coding sequence is TGCGCCAGCAGCCGAGTCGATGGACCCTACAATGAGCAGTTCTTC.

DNA of the CDR3: TGTGCCAGCAGTGAAGACGTGGGGTGGCAGCCCCAGCATTTT. Protein product: CASSEDVGWQPQHF. This rearrangement joins TRBV6-1 to TRBJ1-5; D not resolved. With 1 base removed from V and 7 bases from J, the gap between germline ends came to 11 bases. The CDR3 spans 14 residues. Germline-derived CDR1 and CDR2 are MNHNS and SASEGT.

This chain links TRBV30 with TRBJ1-1; D possibly corresponds to TRBD1 (5 bases). CDR3 size: 16 residues. Germline V CDR1 and CDR2: GTSNPN, SVGIG (reference sequence). V was shortened by 3 bases and J by 0 bases, with 17 bases between the two germline ends. CDR3 loop: CAWRPFRGLLNTEAFF. In nucleotides, the CDR3 is TGTGCCTGGAGACCCTTCCGGGGCCTTCTGAACACTGAAGCTTTCTTT.

The J gene is TRBJ1-5, the V gene TRBV10-2; 8 bases are a match to TRBD1. The CDR3 spans 16 residues. J gave up 0 bases and V 11 bases, and 12 bases lay outside the gene matches. From germline, CDR1 is WSHSY and CDR2 SAAADI. The CDR3 bases are TGCGCCGTCCAGGGGGCGGCTCGATATAGCAATCAGCCCCAGCATTTT. Protein sequence: CAVQGAARYSNQPQHF.

The chain links TRBV2 to TRBJ2-2; weak D call: TRBD2 (5 bases). The ends were cut back, 8 bases at V and 6 bases at J, with 10 bases in the middle. The germline CDR1 and CDR2 sequences are SNHLY and FYNNEI. This CDR3 contains 12 residues. The CDR3 spells CASQRSAGELFF. CDR3 nucleotides: TGTGCCAGCCAGCGGAGCGCCGGGGAGCTGTTTTTT.

Regarding this clone: Other nucleotide sequences in the sample specify the same CDR3. The V call is TRBV7-9, the J call TRBJ2-5; D call uncertain. Germline CDR1 is SEHNR and CDR2 is FQNEAQ (reference sequence). V was trimmed by 10 bases and J by 5 bases, leaving 8 bases between them. The CDR3 loop spans 10 amino acids. CDR3 DNA: TGTGCCACAGGCGGCGAGACCCAGTACTTC. It codes for CATGGETQYF. The variable domain in full, with the rest retrieved from reference TRBV7-9 and TRBJ2-5, is DTGVSQNPRHKITKRGQNVTFRCDPISEHNRLYWYRQTLGQGPEFLTYFQNEAQLEKSRLLSDRFSAERPKGSFSTLEIQRTEQGDSAMYLCATGGETQYFGPGTRLLVL.

This chain links TRBV6-1 with TRBJ2-1, with TRBD2 identical over 8 bases. The ends lost 6 bases at V and 8 bases at J; junction bases unmatched: 12. The CDR3 spans 15 residues. Looked up from germline, CDR1 is MNHNS and CDR2 is SASEGT. The CDR3 region has the DNA TGTGCCAGCAGGGGGGGCATTAGCGGGGCCCATGAGCAGTTCTTC. Encoded protein: CASRGGISGAHEQFF.

The rearrangement links TRBV5-1 to TRBJ2-2, with TRBD2 as a possible D gene (6 bases). The germline V gene has CDR1 SGHRS and CDR2 YFSETQ. This CDR3 region has 16 residues. Between the trimmed V and J ends, which lost 4 bases and 3 bases, there was a span of 16 bases. CDR3 nucleotides: TGCGCCAGCAGCCCGGGACTTTCGATGGACACCGGGGAGCTGTTTTTT. Its translation: CASSPGLSMDTGELFF.

V usage is TRBV13 and J usage is TRBJ2-3; 15 nucleotides match TRBD2. Germline V lookup: CDR1 PRHDT, CDR2 FYEKMQ (reference sequence). This CDR3 is 18 amino acids long. Germline trimming cut 2 bases from V and 6 bases from J; bases unmatched to any gene: 9. The CDR3 DNA is TGTGCCAGCAGCTTAAGGACTAGCGGGAGGGTCCTTATGGATACGCAGTATTTT. It codes for CASSLRTSGRVLMDTQYF.

This clone showed up just once. J is TRBJ2-7 and V is TRBV2; perhaps TRBD2 as D (6 bases). Germline CDR1 and CDR2: SNHLY and FYNNEI. The CDR3 spans 14 residues. Trimming removed 4 bases at V and 6 bases at J, with 16 bases between. The CDR3 protein is CASSVTGEPSEQYF. Here the CDR3 DNA reads TGTGCCAGCAGTGTTACGGGAGAACCGTCCGAGCAGTACTTC.